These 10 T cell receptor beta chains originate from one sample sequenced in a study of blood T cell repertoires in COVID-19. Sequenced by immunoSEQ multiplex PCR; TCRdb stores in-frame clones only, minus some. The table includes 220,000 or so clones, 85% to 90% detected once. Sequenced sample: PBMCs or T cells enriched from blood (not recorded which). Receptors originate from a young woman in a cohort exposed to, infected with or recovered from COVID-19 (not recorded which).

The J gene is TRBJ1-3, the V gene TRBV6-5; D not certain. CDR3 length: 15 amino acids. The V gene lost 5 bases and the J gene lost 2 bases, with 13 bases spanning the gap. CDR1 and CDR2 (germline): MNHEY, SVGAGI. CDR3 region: CASSIITTPGNTIYF. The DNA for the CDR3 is TGTGCCAGCAGTATCATTACAACCCCTGGAAACACCATATATTTT.

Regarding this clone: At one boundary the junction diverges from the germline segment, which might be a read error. The CDR3, as DNA: TGTGCCAGCACCTTAACAGGGGGCTCTGGAAACACCATATATTTT. It yields the protein CASTLTGGSGNTIYF. The chain couples TRBV11-2 to TRBJ1-3; 8 bases agree with TRBD1. The CDR3 has 15 residues. Germline V gene data show CDR1 as SGHAT and CDR2 as FQNNGV.

CDR3: CASSPNRGRTEAFF. The DNA for the CDR3 is TGTGCCAGCAGCCCGAACAGGGGGCGCACTGAAGCTTTCTTT. The chain uses TRBV7-9 and TRBJ1-1, with TRBD1 identical over 9 bases. The CDR3 contains 14 residues. The V gene end was trimmed by 5 bases and the J gene end by 4 bases; junction bases not matched to a gene: 5. CDR1 SEHNR and CDR2 FQNEAQ come from the germline V gene (reference sequence). Variable domain in full (rest from reference TRBV7-9 and TRBJ1-1): DTGVSQNPRHKITKRGQNVTFRCDPISEHNRLYWYRQTLGQGPEFLTYFQNEAQLEKSRLLSDRFSAERPKGSFSTLEIQRTEQGDSAMYLCASSPNRGRTEAFFGQGTRLTVV.

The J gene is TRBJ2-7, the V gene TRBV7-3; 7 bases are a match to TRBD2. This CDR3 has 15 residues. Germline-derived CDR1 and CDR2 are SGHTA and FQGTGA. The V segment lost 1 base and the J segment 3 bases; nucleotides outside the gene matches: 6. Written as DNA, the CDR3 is TGTGCCAGCAGCTTAAACGCGGGAGTGTACTACGAGCAGTACTTC. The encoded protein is CASSLNAGVYYEQYF.

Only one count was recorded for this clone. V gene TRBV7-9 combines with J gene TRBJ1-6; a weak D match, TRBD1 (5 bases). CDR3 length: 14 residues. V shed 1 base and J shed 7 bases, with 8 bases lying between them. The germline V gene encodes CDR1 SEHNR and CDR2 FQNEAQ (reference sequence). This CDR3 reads CASSLDRRNSPLHF. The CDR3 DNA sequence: TGTGCCAGCAGCTTAGACAGGAGAAATTCACCCCTCCACTTT.

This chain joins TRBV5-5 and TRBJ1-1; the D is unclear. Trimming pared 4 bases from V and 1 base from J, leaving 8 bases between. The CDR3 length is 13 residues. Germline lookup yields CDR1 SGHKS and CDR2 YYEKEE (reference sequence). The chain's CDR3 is CASSTTRNTEAFF. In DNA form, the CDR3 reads TGTGCCAGCAGCACCACGAGGAACACTGAAGCTTTCTTT.

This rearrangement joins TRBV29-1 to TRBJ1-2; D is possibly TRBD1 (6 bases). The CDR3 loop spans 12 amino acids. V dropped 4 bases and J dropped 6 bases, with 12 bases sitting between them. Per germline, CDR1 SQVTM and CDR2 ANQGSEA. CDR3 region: CSVVGGADGYTF. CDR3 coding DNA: TGCAGCGTTGTGGGGGGGGCGGATGGCTACACCTTC.

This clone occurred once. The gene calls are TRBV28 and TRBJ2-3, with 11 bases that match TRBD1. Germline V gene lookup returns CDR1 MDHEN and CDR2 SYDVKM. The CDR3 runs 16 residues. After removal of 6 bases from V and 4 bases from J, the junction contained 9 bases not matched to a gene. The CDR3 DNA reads TGTGCCAGCAGCCCAGGACAGGGGGCGCCCGCAGATACGCAGTATTTT. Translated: CASSPGQGAPADTQYF.

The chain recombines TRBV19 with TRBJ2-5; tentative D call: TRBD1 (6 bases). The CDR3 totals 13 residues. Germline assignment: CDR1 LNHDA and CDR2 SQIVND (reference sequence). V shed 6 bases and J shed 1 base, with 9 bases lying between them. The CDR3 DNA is TGTGCCAGTAGCCCAGGGGCCCAAGAGACCCAGTACTTC. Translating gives CASSPGAQETQYF.

The DNA of the CDR3 is TGTGCCAGCAGTTATTCAGTTTCTGGAAACACCATATATTTT. Translation gives CASSYSVSGNTIYF. J is TRBJ1-3 and V is TRBV6-5, with D unresolved. With 3 bases removed from V and 1 base from J, the gap between germline ends came to 7 bases. Looked up from germline, CDR1 is MNHEY and CDR2 is SVGAGI. This CDR3 contains 14 residues.